One and the same sample provided the 10 T cell receptor beta chains below, sequenced in a study of T cell repertoires in ileal Crohn's disease. TCRdb keeps only in-frame clones here, not all; method: immunoSEQ multiplex PCR. The table lists approximately 11,000 clones, around 80% of them singletons, with 4.5% in the top ten. Sequences were obtained from ileal tissue. The receptors originated from an adult with Crohn's disease.

In DNA form, the CDR3 reads TGCGCCAGCAGCTTGGACCCCGGGAGCACCGGGGAGCTGTTTTTT. Its translation is CASSLDPGSTGELFF. The genes are TRBV5-1 and TRBJ2-2; D is possibly TRBD2 (6 bases). Germline V CDR1 and CDR2: SGHRS, YFSETQ. V lost 0 bases and J lost 4, with 10 bases in between. The CDR3 is 15 amino acids.

The V call is TRBV29-1, the J call TRBJ2-5; D may be TRBD2 (5 bases). Per germline, CDR1 SQVTM and CDR2 ANQGSEA. The length of the CDR3 is 14 residues. The V end lost 5 bases, the J end lost 4 bases, and 17 bases lay between the germline ends. CDR3 amino acids: CSVTPEAGGETQYF. CDR3 DNA sequence: TGCAGCGTTACTCCCGAGGCGGGTGGAGAGACCCAGTACTTC.

This clone was observed a few times. The junction does not match germline at one end; this may be a read error. This chain joins TRBV11-3 and TRBJ1-2; D call uncertain. The CDR3 is 16 amino acids. Germline CDR1 reads SGHNT; CDR2 reads YENEEA. The CDR3 loop reads CASSLGSTPANDGYTF. The CDR3 nucleotides are TGTGCCAGCAGCTTAGGGTCGACACCCGCTAACGATGGCTACACCTTC.

This clone showed up just a few times. J is TRBJ2-3 and V is TRBV6-6; 11 nucleotides align to TRBD2. The CDR3 has 16 amino acids. In germline, CDR1 is MNHNY, CDR2 SVGAGI (reference sequence). Trimming removed 5 bases from V and 4 bases from J; junction bases left unmatched: 8. This CDR3 reads CASSGLAGGPPDTQYF. The CDR3 bases are TGTGCCAGCAGTGGCTTAGCGGGGGGGCCCCCAGATACGCAGTATTTT.

This sequence joins TRBV2 and TRBJ2-3; weak D call: TRBD1 (6 bases). Deletions cut 6 bases from V and 3 bases from J, with 19 bases between. This CDR3 spans 16 amino acids. The V gene's germline CDR1 is SNHLY and CDR2 FYNNEI. The CDR3 DNA reads TGTGCCAGCAGGAACCTAGGGACAAGCTCAACAGATACGCAGTATTTT. Protein product: CASRNLGTSSTDTQYF.

V and J are TRBV30 and TRBJ1-1, with D possibly being TRBD1 (5 bases). Trimming stripped 3 bases from V and 3 bases from J, with 8 bases between. The CDR3 is made up of 12 amino acids. CDR1 GTSNPN and CDR2 SVGIG come from the germline V gene (reference sequence). For the CDR3, the DNA is TGTGCCTGGAGGGGGGGAGACACTGAAGCTTTCTTT. Encoded protein: CAWRGGDTEAFF.

The J gene is TRBJ2-1, the V gene TRBV5-1; 9 positions agree with TRBD2. Germline-derived CDR1 and CDR2 are SGHRS and YFSETQ. V shed 1 base and J 9 bases; nucleotides not matched to a gene: 11. The CDR3 is made up of 16 amino acids. The DNA for the CDR3 is TGCGCCAGCAGCTTGCTATCTAGCGGGGCTAGTTCTGAGCAGTTCTTC. Amino acids: CASSLLSSGASSEQFF. The full variable domain, completed using reference TRBV5-1 and TRBJ2-1, is KAGVTQTPRYLIKTRGQQVTLSCSPISGHRSVSWYQQTPGQGLQFLFEYFSETQRNKGNFPGRFSGRQFSNSRSEMNVSTLELGDSALYLCASSLLSSGASSEQFFGPGTRLTVL.

The gene calls are TRBV2 and TRBJ1-6, with unresolved D. Trimming stripped 6 bases from V and 8 bases from J, with 8 bases between. Germline V lookup: CDR1 SNHLY, CDR2 FYNNEI. CDR3 length: 12 residues. The CDR3 loop reads CASRPQDSPLHF. The CDR3, as DNA: TGTGCCAGCAGACCTCAGGATTCACCCCTCCACTTT. Using reference TRBV2 and TRBJ1-6 for the parts outside the CDR3, the full variable domain is EPEVTQTPSHQVTQMGQEVILRCVPISNHLYFYWYRQILGQKVEFLVSFYNNEISEKSEIFDDQFSVERPDGSNFTLKIRSTKLEDSAMYFCASRPQDSPLHFGNGTRLTVT.

This clone has just a few counts. This rearrangement joins TRBV7-8 to TRBJ2-5; D may be TRBD1 (5 bases). In germline, CDR1 is SGHVS, CDR2 FQNEAQ. Trimming left V 1 base short and J 5 bases short, with 11 bases between. The CDR3 contains 14 residues. The CDR3 DNA reads TGTGCCAGCAGCTTAGTATCTGGGGCGGAGACCCAGTACTTC. Protein product: CASSLVSGAETQYF. Full variable domain (rest looked up from reference TRBV7-8 and TRBJ2-5): GAGVSQSPRYKVAKRGQDVALRCDPISGHVSLFWYQQALGQGPEFLTYFQNEAQLDKSGLPSDRFFAERPEGSVSTLKIQRTQQEDSAVYLCASSLVSGAETQYFGPGTRLLVL.

This clone has only a few counts. The V call is TRBV9, the J call TRBJ2-4, with D tentatively TRBD1 (7 bases). The CDR3 runs 14 residues. The V gene's germline CDR1 is SGDLS and CDR2 YYNGEE. Trimming removed 4 bases from V and 11 bases from J, with 19 bases in between. DNA for the CDR3: TGTGCCAGCAGCCAAGCCGATGCCAGGGGGGTTCAGTACTTC. It translates to CASSQADARGVQYF.